This TCR beta chain is from a study of T-cell memory formation after mild COVID-19 (dated by TCRdb to the early 2020s). Looking at the study overall: TCR sequence clusters from the two donors were found to be largely donor specific. Two young, previously healthy adult volunteers made up the cohort, one male and one female. Longitudinal TCRalpha and TCRbeta repertoire sequencing tracked T-cell clones expanding and contracting after mild COVID-19 in two donors.

Ficoll-Paque density gradient centrifugation was the method used to isolate PBMCs. There are 13 amino acids in the CDR3, from cysteine to phenylalanine inclusive. Kept here is only the CDR3 DNA, which spans 39 bases and is read in frame from base 1. The junction shows trimming of 6 bases on V and 2 bases on J, plus 10 bases between the germline ends. The germline V gene sets CDR1 to SNHLY and CDR2 to FYNNEI. Here is what the overall study found, with its caveats: Only two mild cases were covered in the study, and larger cohorts including severe cases with pre-infection samples were considered necessary. Contracting CD4+ clones were found mainly in CM and EM memory subsets, while CD8+ clones were enriched in EMRA. Balanced CD4/CD8 phenotypes were observed for clones contracting from day 15 to 85, whereas a bias towards CD4+ was observed for a second wave of clones expanding from day 15 to 37. Some responding clones were detected in pre-infection memory, suggesting pre-existing cross-reactive memory T cells joined the SARS-CoV-2 response. Whether the second-wave clones peaking on day 37 were SARS-CoV-2 specific was not confirmed.

This clonotype was seen a handful of times. Its recognized antigen is unknown. It has no much larger one-base neighbor in the sample; base qualities were not kept. Data came from an Illumina NovaSeq 6000. TCRalpha and TCRbeta cDNA libraries were built by 5'RACE with constant-segment primers, adding sample barcodes and unique molecular identifiers. RNA was extracted from every sample with Trizol reagent. Library amplification was performed in two PCR steps, and a second sample barcode and Illumina TruSeq adapters were introduced in the second step. Sequencing of libraries was performed on an Illumina NovaSeq with 2 x 150 bp paired-end reads. From the authors' description of their analysis: The reads were demultiplexed and collapsed into UMI-guided consensus sequences using migec v1.2.7. Using mixcr v2.1.11, UMI consensuses were aligned to TRA and TRB V and J templates and then assembled into clonotypes. Expanded or contracted clonotypes were those called significant by both edgeR and NoisET, with noise models trained on biological replicates. For edgeR calls, the thresholds were a false discovery rate-adjusted p below 0.01 and a log2 fold-change of 1. As an exploratory analysis of dynamics, max-normalized trajectories of the 1000 most abundant clonotypes were examined by PCA with hierarchical clustering. Each responding clone was given a CD4 or CD8 phenotype based on the CD4+ and CD8+ repertoires, which had been sequenced separately. In-frame beta chains were kept once TCRdb had trimmed the public reads at Q25 with fastp and called clones with MiXCR. All rows with the same CDR3 protein become a single entry with the most common DNA and genes. None of the V and J calls come from the authors' own analysis; TCRdb made them. Within this sample are fewer than 300,000 distinct CDR3 sequences, with approximately 18% of them counted one time only. More than 20% of the sample lies in the top ten.

The chain employs TRBV2 and TRBJ2-5, with no confident D gene call. The TCR comes from a young man who had mild COVID-19 (a few samples of this study predate the infection). The sample titles of this study are shuffled in the database, so cell type and time point are left out; the donor was told from shared clones. The specimen was PBMCs or a T cell subset sorted from them (not recorded which). The CDR3 amino acid sequence is: CASSDLFQETQYF. At the DNA level, the sequence is TGTGCCAGCAGCGACCTTTTTCAAGAGACCCAGTACTTC.